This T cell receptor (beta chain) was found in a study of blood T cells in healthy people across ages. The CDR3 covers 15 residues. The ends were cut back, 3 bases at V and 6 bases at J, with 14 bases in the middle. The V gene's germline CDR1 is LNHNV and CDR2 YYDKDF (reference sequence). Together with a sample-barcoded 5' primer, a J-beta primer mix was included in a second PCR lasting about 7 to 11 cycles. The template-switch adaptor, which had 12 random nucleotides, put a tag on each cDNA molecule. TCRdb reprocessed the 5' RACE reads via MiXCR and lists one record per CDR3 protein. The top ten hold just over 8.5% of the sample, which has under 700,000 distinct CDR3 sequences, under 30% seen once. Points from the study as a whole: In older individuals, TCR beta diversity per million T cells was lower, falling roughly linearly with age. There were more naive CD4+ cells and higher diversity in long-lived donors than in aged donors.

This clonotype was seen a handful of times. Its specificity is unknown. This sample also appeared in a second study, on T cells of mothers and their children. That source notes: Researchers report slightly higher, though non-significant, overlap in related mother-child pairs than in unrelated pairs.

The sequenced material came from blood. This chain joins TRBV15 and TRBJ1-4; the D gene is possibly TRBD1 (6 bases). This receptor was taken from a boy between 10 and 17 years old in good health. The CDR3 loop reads CATSSGGLGDEKLFF. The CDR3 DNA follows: TGTGCCACCAGCAGTGGGGGGCTTGGGGATGAAAAACTGTTTTTT.